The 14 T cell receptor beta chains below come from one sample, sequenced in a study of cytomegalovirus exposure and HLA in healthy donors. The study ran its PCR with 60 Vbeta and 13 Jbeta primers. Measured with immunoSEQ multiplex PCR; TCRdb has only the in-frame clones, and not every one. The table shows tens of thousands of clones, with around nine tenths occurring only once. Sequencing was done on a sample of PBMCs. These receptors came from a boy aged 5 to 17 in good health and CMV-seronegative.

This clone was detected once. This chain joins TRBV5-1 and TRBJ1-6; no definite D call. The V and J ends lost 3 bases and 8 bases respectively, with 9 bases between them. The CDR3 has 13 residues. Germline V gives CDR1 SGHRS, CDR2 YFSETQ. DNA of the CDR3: TGCGCCAGCAGCTCTGAGATTGATTCACCCCTCCACTTT. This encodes CASSSEIDSPLHF.

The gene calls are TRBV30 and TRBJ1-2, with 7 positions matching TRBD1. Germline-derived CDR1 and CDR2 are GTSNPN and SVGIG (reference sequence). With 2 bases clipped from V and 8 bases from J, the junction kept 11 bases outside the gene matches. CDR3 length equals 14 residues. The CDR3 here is CAWSRTYGGQGYTF. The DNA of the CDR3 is TGTGCCTGGAGTCGAACATATGGGGGACAGGGCTACACCTTC.

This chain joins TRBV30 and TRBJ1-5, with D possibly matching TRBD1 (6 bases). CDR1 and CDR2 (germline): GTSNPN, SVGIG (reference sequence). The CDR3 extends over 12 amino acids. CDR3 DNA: TGTGCGTGGGGGGGGGCAGGTCAGCCCCAGCATTTT. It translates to CAWGGAGQPQHF.

CDR3 sequence: CASSKGQKGIDIDTQYF. The DNA of the CDR3 is TGCGCCAGCAGCAAAGGACAGAAGGGCATTGATATAGATACGCAGTATTTT. This chain joins TRBV5-1 and TRBJ2-3; perhaps TRBD1 as D (6 bases). V lost 4 bases, J lost 5 bases, and 23 bases lay in between. The germline V gene encodes CDR1 SGHRS and CDR2 YFSETQ. The CDR3 contains 17 residues.

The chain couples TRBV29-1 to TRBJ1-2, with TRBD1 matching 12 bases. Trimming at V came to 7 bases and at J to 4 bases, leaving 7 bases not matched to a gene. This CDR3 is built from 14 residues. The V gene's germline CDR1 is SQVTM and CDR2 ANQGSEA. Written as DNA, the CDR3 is TGCAGCGCCGGGACAGGGGGCAACGGCTATGGCTACACCTTC. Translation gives CSAGTGGNGYGYTF.

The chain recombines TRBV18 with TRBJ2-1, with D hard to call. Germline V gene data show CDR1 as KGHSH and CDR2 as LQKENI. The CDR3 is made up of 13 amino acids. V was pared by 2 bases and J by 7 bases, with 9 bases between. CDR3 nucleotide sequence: TGTGCCAGCTCACCAGGTAGCTGGAATGAGCAGTTCTTC. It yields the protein CASSPGSWNEQFF. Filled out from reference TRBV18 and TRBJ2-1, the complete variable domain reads NAGVMQNPRHLVRRRGQEARLRCSPMKGHSHVYWYRQLPEEGLKFMVYLQKENIIDESGMPKERFSAEFPKEGPSILRIQQVVRGDSAAYFCASSPGSWNEQFFGPGTRLTVL.

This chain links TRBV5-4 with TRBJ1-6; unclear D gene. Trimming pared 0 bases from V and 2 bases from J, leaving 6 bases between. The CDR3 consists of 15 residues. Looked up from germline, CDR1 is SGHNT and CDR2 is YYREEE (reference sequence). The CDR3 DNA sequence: TGTGCCAGCAGCTTGGACGGGGCCTATAATTCACCCCTCCACTTT. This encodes CASSLDGAYNSPLHF.

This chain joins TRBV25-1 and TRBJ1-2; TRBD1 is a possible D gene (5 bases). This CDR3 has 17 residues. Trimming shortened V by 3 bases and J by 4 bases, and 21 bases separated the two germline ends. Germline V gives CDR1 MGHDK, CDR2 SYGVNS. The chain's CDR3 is CASSDTTIGAGFYGYTF. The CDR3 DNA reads TGTGCCAGCAGTGATACGACGATTGGGGCAGGTTTCTATGGCTACACCTTC.

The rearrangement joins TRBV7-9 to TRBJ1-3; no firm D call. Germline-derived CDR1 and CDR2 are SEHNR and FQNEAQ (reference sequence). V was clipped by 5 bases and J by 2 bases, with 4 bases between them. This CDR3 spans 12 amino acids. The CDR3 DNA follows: TGTGCCAGCAGCGCTACTGGAAACACCATATATTTT. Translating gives CASSATGNTIYF. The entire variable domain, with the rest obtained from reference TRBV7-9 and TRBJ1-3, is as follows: DTGVSQNPRHKITKRGQNVTFRCDPISEHNRLYWYRQTLGQGPEFLTYFQNEAQLEKSRLLSDRFSAERPKGSFSTLEIQRTEQGDSAMYLCASSATGNTIYFGEGSWLTVV.

As DNA, the CDR3 is TGTGCCAGCAGCTCACAGGGTGCCGGCAATCAGCCCCAGCATTTT. Translation: CASSSQGAGNQPQHF. The chain has TRBV7-2 and TRBJ1-5; a weak D match, TRBD1 (6 bases). CDR1 and CDR2 (germline): SGHTA, FQGNSA. There are 15 residues in the CDR3. V was clipped by 4 bases and J by 2 bases, with 12 bases between them.

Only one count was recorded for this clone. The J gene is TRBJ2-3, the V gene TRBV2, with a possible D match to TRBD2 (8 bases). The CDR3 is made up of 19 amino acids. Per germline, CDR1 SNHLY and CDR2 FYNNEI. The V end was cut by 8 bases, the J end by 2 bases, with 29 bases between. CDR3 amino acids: CASQGEVFLAGRTTDTQYF. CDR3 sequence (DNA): TGTGCCAGCCAGGGGGAGGTTTTTTTAGCGGGGAGGACCACAGATACGCAGTATTTT.

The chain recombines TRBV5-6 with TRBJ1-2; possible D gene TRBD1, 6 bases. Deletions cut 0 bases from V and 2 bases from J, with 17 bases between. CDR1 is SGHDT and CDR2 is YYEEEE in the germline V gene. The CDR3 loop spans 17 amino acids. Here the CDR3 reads CASSLELGARPNYGYTF. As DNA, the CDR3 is TGTGCCAGCAGCTTGGAGTTGGGGGCCCGACCAAACTATGGCTACACCTTC.

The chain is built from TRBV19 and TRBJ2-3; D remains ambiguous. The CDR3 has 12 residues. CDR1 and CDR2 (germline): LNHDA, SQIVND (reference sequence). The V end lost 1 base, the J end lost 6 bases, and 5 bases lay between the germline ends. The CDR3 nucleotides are TGTGCCAGTAGTATAGTTGCGGATACGCAGTATTTT. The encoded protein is CASSIVADTQYF.

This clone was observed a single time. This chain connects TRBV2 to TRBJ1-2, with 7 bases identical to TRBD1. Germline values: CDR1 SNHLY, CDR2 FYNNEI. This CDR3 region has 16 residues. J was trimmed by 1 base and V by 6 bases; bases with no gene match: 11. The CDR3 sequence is CASRKNGDRVNYGYTF. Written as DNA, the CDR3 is TGTGCCAGCAGGAAGAACGGGGACAGAGTTAACTATGGCTACACCTTC.